This is a list of T cell receptor beta chains from one sample in a study of molecular identifiers for immune sequencing clone quantification. TCRdb reprocessed the PCR reads via MiXCR and lists one record per CDR3 protein. There are 300,000 to 400,000 distinct CDR3 sequences in the sample; roughly 23% occur only once, and around 0.7% lies in the top ten. Sequencing input: naive CD8+ T cells from blood, with Jurkat cell RNA spiked in. Receptor source: a human donor in good health. Some libraries in this study had Jurkat cell RNA spiked in. Both conserved end residues are part of each CDR3. A D gene is named only where the DNA matches it firmly. Clone size, where shown, is once, few, many, or a class for clones that have expanded.

CAIRGPREAFF TGTGCCATCCGCGGGCCCAGGGAAGCTTTCTTT TRBJ1-1 TRBV10-3 . .
CASSLERGEREATDTQYF TGTGCCAGCAGCTTAGAACGGGGGGAGCGGGAGGCCACAGATACGCAGTATTTT TRBJ2-3 TRBV7-9 TRBD2 few
CASSETGLAGQETQYF TGTGCCAGCAGCGAGACCGGACTAGCGGGCCAAGAGACCCAGTACTTC TRBJ2-5 TRBV5-4 TRBD2 many
CASSIGGRGRRNEQYF TGTGCCAGTAGTATTGGTGGCAGGGGGCGGCGGAACGAGCAGTACTTC TRBJ2-7 TRBV19 TRBD1 few
CSATDRGSSTYEQYF TGCAGTGCTACCGACAGGGGATCAAGTACCTACGAGCAGTACTTC TRBJ2-7 TRBV20-1 TRBD1 few
CSGESSGGPADTQYF TGCAGCGGTGAATCGTCGGGGGGGCCAGCTGATACGCAGTATTTT TRBJ2-3 TRBV29-1 TRBD2 many
CASSDDDSGFTDTQYF TGTGCCAGCAGCGATGACGACTCAGGGTTCACAGATACGCAGTATTTT TRBJ2-3 TRBV14 . few
CASSPRRDRGLITYNEQFF TGTGCCAGCAGCCCCCGTCGGGACAGGGGGCTAATAACCTACAATGAGCAGTTCTTC TRBJ2-1 TRBV7-9 TRBD1 few
CASSLRGEETQYF TGTGCCAGCAGCTTACGTGGGGAAGAGACCCAGTACTTC TRBJ2-5 TRBV7-9 . many
CASGTYGTIDYEQYF TGTGCCAGCGGGACTTATGGGACAATAGACTACGAGCAGTACTTC TRBJ2-7 TRBV28 . .
CSVSGTPYEQYF TGCAGCGTTTCCGGGACGCCCTACGAGCAGTACTTC TRBJ2-7 TRBV29-1 . many
CASGGQGWYIQYF TGTGCCAGCGGCGGACAGGGTTGGTACATTCAGTACTTC TRBJ2-4 TRBV28 TRBD1 few
CASSHLQGSYNEQFF TGTGCCAGCAGCCATCTACAGGGGTCCTACAATGAGCAGTTCTTC TRBJ2-1 TRBV14 TRBD1 few
CASSLGSQGPYEQYF TGTGCCAGCAGCCTCGGGTCCCAGGGCCCTTACGAGCAGTACTTC TRBJ2-7 TRBV9 . .
CSARDRFEAFF TGCAGTGCTAGAGATCGGTTTGAGGCTTTCTTT TRBJ1-1 TRBV20-1 . few
CASSPGQGTEQYF TGTGCCAGCAGCCCGGGACAGGGGACCGAGCAGTACTTC TRBJ2-7 TRBV7-2 TRBD1 many
CATSSPVWGRFGEPKNEQFF TGTGCCACCAGTTCCCCTGTCTGGGGGCGCTTTGGGGAGCCTAAAAATGAGCAGTTCTTC TRBJ2-1 TRBV24-1 . .
CASSLEYRGGREELFF TGTGCCAGCAGTTTGGAGTACAGAGGGGGGAGGGAGGAGCTGTTTTTT TRBJ2-2 TRBV27 . .
CAWSRTVWPYEQYF TGTGCCTGGAGTAGGACAGTCTGGCCCTACGAGCAGTACTTC TRBJ2-7 TRBV30 . .
CASSGQGVNGANVLTF TGTGCCAGCAGCGGACAGGGGGTGAATGGGGCCAACGTCCTGACTTTC TRBJ2-6 TRBV12-3/TRBV12-4 TRBD1 .
CSARDPTRVLVDTQYF TGCAGTGCTAGAGATCCTACAAGGGTGTTGGTAGATACGCAGTATTTT TRBJ2-3 TRBV20-1 . .
CASSLTDTGELFF TGTGCCAGCAGCTTAACGGACACCGGGGAGCTGTTTTTT TRBJ2-2 TRBV7-9 . many
CATSEPASGSYNEQFF TGTGCCACCAGTGAGCCCGCTAGCGGGAGCTACAATGAGCAGTTCTTC TRBJ2-1 TRBV24-1 TRBD2 few
CASSHIERGGHEQYF TGTGCCAGCAGCCACATTGAGCGGGGGGGCCACGAGCAGTACTTC TRBJ2-7 TRBV7-9 TRBD2 few
CASSWTSGGAGQEPQYF TGTGCCAGCAGCTGGACTAGCGGGGGGGCCGGGCAAGAGCCCCAATACTTC TRBJ2-5 TRBV12-3/TRBV12-4 TRBD2 .
CASSFRTAGANVLTF TGTGCCAGCAGTTTTCGGACAGCTGGGGCCAACGTCCTGACTTTC TRBJ2-6 TRBV27 . few
CASSYGGEYNEQFF TGTGCCAGCAGTTATGGGGGGGAGTACAATGAGCAGTTCTTC TRBJ2-1 TRBV6-5 TRBD2 many
CASSYSARGLGNTIYF TGTGCCAGCAGTTACTCGGCTCGCGGGCTTGGAAACACCATATATTTT TRBJ1-3 TRBV6-5 . few
CASSAPNRDGEAFF TGCGCCAGCAGCGCACCCAACAGGGACGGGGAAGCTTTCTTT TRBJ1-1 TRBV5-1 . few
CSVEEPKVSEAFF TGCAGCGTTGAAGAACCGAAGGTCTCTGAAGCTTTCTTT TRBJ1-1 TRBV29-1 . many